This TCR beta chain was documented in a study of shared clonotypes between healthy human individuals. Measured with immunoSEQ multiplex PCR; TCRdb has only the in-frame clones, and not every one. This table holds approximately 1.4 million clones, 95% to 99% found once. CDR1 and CDR2 (germline): SGDLS, YYNGEE. This CDR3 region has 14 residues. With 0 bases removed from V and 4 bases from J, the gap between germline ends came to 5 bases. As for this clone: Other DNA sequences in this specimen translate into the identical CDR3.

The sequence was collected from a man aged 25-40 years in good health. Sequences were obtained from naive CD4+ T cells sorted from blood. Subset noted: CD45RA+ positively selected. This chain uses TRBV9 with TRBJ2-6; D is undetermined. The CDR3: CASSVVSGANVLTF. In DNA form, the CDR3 reads TGTGCCAGCAGCGTAGTTTCCGGGGCCAACGTCCTGACTTTC. The variable domain in full, with the rest retrieved from reference TRBV9 and TRBJ2-6, is DSGVTQTPKHLITATGQRVTLRCSPRSGDLSVYWYQQSLDQGLQFLIQYYNGEERAKGNILERFSAQQFPDLHSELNLSSLELGDSALYFCASSVVSGANVLTFGAGSRLTVL.